The clone carrying this T cell receptor (beta chain) was seen many times. Its antigen is unknown. Regions amplified from RNA transcripts were the TCR beta CDR3 regions. When the TCR CDR3 underwent first-round RT-PCR, the HTBI primer set was used. One entry per CDR3 protein, called by TCRdb with MiXCR from the multiplex PCR reads. This table has 110,000 to 150,000 distinct CDR3 sequences, about 20% appearing once. The study enrolled patients aged 18 to 65 with newly diagnosed hyperthyroidism of under 2 months' duration. The PBMCs were taken from approximately 11 ml of fresh peripheral blood. V lost 5 bases to trimming and J lost 0 bases, with 8 bases between them. This CDR3 has 14 amino acids. CDR1 is MGHRA, CDR2 YSYEKL, per germline. These data originate in a study of T cells in Graves' hyperthyroidism and ophthalmopathy. Study overall: Pretreatment peripheral blood was obtained at initial diagnosis. Whole-study results and caveats: Within blood appeared most thyroid clonotypes that had expanded above 0.001.

The rearrangement links TRBV4-1 to TRBJ1-5; no reliable D call. The receptor's source is a woman in her forties or fifties with Graves' hyperthyroidism that later progressed to Graves' ophthalmopathy. Sample: blood. The CDR3 nucleotides read TGCGCCAGCAGCATGGACCATAGCAATCAGCCCCAGCATTTT. Translation: CASSMDHSNQPQHF.